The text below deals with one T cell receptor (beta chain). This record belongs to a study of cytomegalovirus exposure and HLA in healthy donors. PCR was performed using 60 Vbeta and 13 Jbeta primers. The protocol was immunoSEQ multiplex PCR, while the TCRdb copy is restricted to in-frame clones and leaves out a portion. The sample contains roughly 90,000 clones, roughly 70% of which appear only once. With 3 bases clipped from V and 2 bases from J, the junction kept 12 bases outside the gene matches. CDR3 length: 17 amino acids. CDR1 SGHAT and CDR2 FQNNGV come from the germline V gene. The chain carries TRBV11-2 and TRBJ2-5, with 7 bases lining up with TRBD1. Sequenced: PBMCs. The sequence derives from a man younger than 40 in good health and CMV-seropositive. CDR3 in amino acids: CASSFTAEGTAQETQYF. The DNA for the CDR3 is TGTGCCAGCAGCTTTACTGCTGAAGGGACAGCGCAAGAGACCCAGTACTTC.